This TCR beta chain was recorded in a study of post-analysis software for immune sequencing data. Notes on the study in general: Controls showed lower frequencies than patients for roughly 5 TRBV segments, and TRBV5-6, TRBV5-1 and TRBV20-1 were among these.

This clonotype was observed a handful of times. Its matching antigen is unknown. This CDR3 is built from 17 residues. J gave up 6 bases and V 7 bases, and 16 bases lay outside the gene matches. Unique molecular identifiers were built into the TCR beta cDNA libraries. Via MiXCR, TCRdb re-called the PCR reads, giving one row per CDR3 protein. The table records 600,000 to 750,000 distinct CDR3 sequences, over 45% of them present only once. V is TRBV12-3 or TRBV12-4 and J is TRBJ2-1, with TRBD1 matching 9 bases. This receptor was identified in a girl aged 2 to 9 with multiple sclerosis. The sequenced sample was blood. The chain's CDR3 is CASTLGSTGGGGNEQFF. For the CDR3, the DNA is TGTGCCAGCACCTTAGGCTCTACAGGGGGCGGAGGCAATGAGCAGTTCTTC.